This TCR beta chain appears in the sequencing data of a study of cytomegalovirus exposure and HLA in healthy donors. Study background: As an earlier analysis found, about 179 million T cells yielded around 110 million unique TCR beta sequences.

The CDR3 has 16 amino acids. V trimming: 5 bases; J trimming: 3 bases; junction bases outside the gene matches: 4. The germline CDR1 and CDR2 sequences are MRHNA and SNTAGT. PCR amplification relied on 60 Vbeta primers (plus 13 Jbeta primers). Using immunoSEQ multiplex PCR, the repertoire was profiled, and TCRdb retains in-frame clones only, with some absent. The sample lists around 120,000 clones; 60% to 85% were seen once. The material sequenced was PBMCs. This chain joins TRBV6-4 and TRBJ2-3, with 14 bases matching TRBD2. The receptor was isolated from a woman aged 40 to 49 in good health and CMV-seropositive. The CDR3 sequence is CASSPGLAGATDTQYF. As DNA, the CDR3 is TGTGCCAGCAGTCCGGGACTAGCGGGAGCTACAGATACGCAGTATTTT.